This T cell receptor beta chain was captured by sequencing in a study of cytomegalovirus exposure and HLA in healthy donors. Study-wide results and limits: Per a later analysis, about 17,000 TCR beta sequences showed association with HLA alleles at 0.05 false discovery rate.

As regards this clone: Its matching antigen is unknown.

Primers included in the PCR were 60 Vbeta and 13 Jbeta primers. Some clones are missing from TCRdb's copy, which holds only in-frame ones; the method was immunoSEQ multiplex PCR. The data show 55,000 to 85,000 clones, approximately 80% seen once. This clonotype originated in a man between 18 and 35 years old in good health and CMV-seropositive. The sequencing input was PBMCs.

The CDR3, as DNA: TGTGCCAGCAGTTACTGGCTAGCGAGAGAGACCCAGTACTTC. This codes for CASSYWLARETQYF. This chain connects TRBV6-6 to TRBJ2-5, with a weak D call TRBD2 (6 bases). The CDR3 runs 14 residues. V was pared by 1 base and J by 4 bases, with 10 bases between. CDR1 is MNHNY, CDR2 SVGAGI, per germline (reference sequence).